Listed below are T cell receptor beta chains from one sample, sequenced in a study of T-cell memory formation after mild COVID-19. MiXCR, applied by TCRdb to the 5' RACE reads, yields one record per CDR3 protein. The table records about 320,000 distinct CDR3 sequences, 13% to 15% of them present only once. The sequencing input was PBMCs or a T cell subset sorted from them (not recorded which). These receptors originate from a man aged 18 to 30 who had mild COVID-19 (a few samples of this study predate the infection). Cell type and time point are not known. The CDR3 runs from the conserved cysteine through the conserved F or W. D genes are given only for firm matches. Size values are once, few and many counts, or a class for expanded clones, and some rows have none.

J gene	D gene	clone size	V gene	CDR3 DNA	CDR3 protein
TRBJ1-1	.	.	TRBV11-2	TGTGCCAGCAGCTTAGATGGGGGAGGGGGAATGAACACTGAAGCTTTCTTT	CASSLDGGGGMNTEAFF
TRBJ1-2	.	few	TRBV3-1	TGTGCCAGCAGCCCTAGCGTCGGGACACAATATGGCTACACCTTC	CASSPSVGTQYGYTF
TRBJ2-1	TRBD2	few	TRBV12-3/TRBV12-4	TGTGCCAGCAGTTTGGCCCCCGGACTAGCGGTAAACAATGAGCAGTTCTTC	CASSLAPGLAVNNEQFF
TRBJ2-3	.	many	TRBV7-2	TGTGCCAGCAGCGCGGTAGGCTACACAGATACGCAGTATTTT	CASSAVGYTDTQYF
TRBJ2-3	.	.	TRBV3-1	TGTGCCAGCAGCCAATTTTTGACAGATACGCAGTATTTT	CASSQFLTDTQYF
TRBJ1-2	.	.	TRBV5-5	TGTGCCAGCAGCTTGGTTCCGAGAACCTATGGCTACACCTTC	CASSLVPRTYGYTF
TRBJ1-1	.	few	TRBV28	TGTGCCAGCAGTTTGCGGGGGCGCGACACTGAAGCTTTCTTT	CASSLRGRDTEAFF
TRBJ2-6	.	few	TRBV4-2	TGTGCCAGCAGCCCATTGGGTGGGGCCAACGTCCTGACTTTC	CASSPLGGANVLTF
TRBJ1-5	TRBD1	.	TRBV20-1	TGCAGTGCTGAGAGAACAGGGGTGGACAATCAGCCCCAGCATTTT	CSAERTGVDNQPQHF
TRBJ2-2	.	.	TRBV6-1	TGTGCCAGCAGTTGGTTGGGGGCCGGGGAGCTGTTTTTT	CASSWLGAGELFF
TRBJ2-1	.	few	TRBV11-2	TGTGCCAGCAGCGCCGAAGGCGTTTGGAATGAGCAGTTCTTC	CASSAEGVWNEQFF
TRBJ2-1	.	few	TRBV4-2	TGTGCCAGCAGCCATTCGGTAGCGAATGAGCAGTTCTTC	CASSHSVANEQFF
TRBJ2-3	.	.	TRBV6-5	TGTGCCAGCAGTTACTCCCACCAGGATCCCTACGTCCCAGATACGCAGTATTTT	CASSYSHQDPYVPDTQYF
TRBJ1-2	TRBD1	.	TRBV5-1	TGCGCCAGTCATCTCCAGGGGGCCTCTGGCTATGGCTACACCTTC	CASHLQGASGYGYTF
TRBJ2-1	TRBD2	once	TRBV6-6	TGTGCCAGCAGTTATCCGGTCCGCGGGGGTGAGCAGTTCTTC	CASSYPVRGGEQFF
TRBJ1-1	.	.	TRBV5-1	TGCGCCAGCAGCTTCAGACAGTTGAACACTGAAGCTTTCTTT	CASSFRQLNTEAFF
TRBJ2-7	.	few	TRBV28	TGTGCCAGCATGGTACACCCCTACGAGCAGTACTTC	CASMVHPYEQYF
TRBJ2-3	.	.	TRBV9	TGTGCCAGCAGCGGAGCGGTGAGCACAGATACGCAGTATTTT	CASSGAVSTDTQYF
TRBJ1-2	.	few	TRBV7-8	TGTGCCAGCAGCTTAAGGACGGGCAAAGGCTACACCTTC	CASSLRTGKGYTF
TRBJ2-1	TRBD2	few	TRBV27	TGTGCCAGCAGCAGAGCTCCGGGACTAAGGTTAAATGAGCAGTTCTTC	CASSRAPGLRLNEQFF
TRBJ1-4	.	few	TRBV7-2	TGTGCCAGCAGCCAGGACCCTCTAGAAAAACTGTTTTTT	CASSQDPLEKLFF
TRBJ2-1	.	few	TRBV4-1	TGCGCCAGCAGCCAAAACGTTGTTTTCACGTCTAGCGTAAGCTCCTACAATGAGCAGTTCTTC	CASSQNVVFTSSVSSYNEQFF
TRBJ2-1	.	few	TRBV7-9	TGTGCCAGCATCCATCAAGGCCTGAGGGAGCAGTTCTTC	CASIHQGLREQFF
TRBJ1-1	.	few	TRBV4-1	TGCGCCAGCAGCCAAGATGGCGGGTCCACTGAAGCTTTCTTT	CASSQDGGSTEAFF
TRBJ1-2	.	once	TRBV28	TGTGCCAGCAGGGGCGTGGCTGGAGATGGCTACACCTTC	CASRGVAGDGYTF
TRBJ2-1	.	many	TRBV9	TGTGCCAGCAGCCCCGACTACAATGAGCAGTTCTTC	CASSPDYNEQFF
TRBJ2-3	.	many	TRBV5-1	TGCGCCAGCAGCTTGGGCAGCGCGGGAGATACGCAGTATTTT	CASSLGSAGDTQYF
TRBJ2-3	.	few	TRBV5-5	TGTGCCAGCAGCGGGGACTCTTTCACAGATACGCAGTATTTT	CASSGDSFTDTQYF
TRBJ2-1	.	few	TRBV20-1	TGCAGTGCCCGAAACTATGAGCAGTTCTTC	CSARNYEQFF
TRBJ2-2	.	many	TRBV6-1	TGTGCCAGCAGTGAGGTTCCGAACACCGGGGAGCTGTTTTTT	CASSEVPNTGELFF
TRBJ1-2	.	.	TRBV18	TGTGCCAGCTCACCACCAATAAACTATGGCTACACCTTC	CASSPPINYGYTF
TRBJ1-1	TRBD1	.	TRBV29-1	TGCAGCACCATACAGGGGGCCGAGAACACTGAAGCTTTCTTT	CSTIQGAENTEAFF
TRBJ2-3	.	few	TRBV5-1	TGCGCCAGCAGCCGGGCCCAGGGAGTGGATACGCAGTATTTT	CASSRAQGVDTQYF
TRBJ2-1	.	.	TRBV15	TGTGCCACCGCGGGTGGGCGGGCCTACTACAATGAGCAGTTCTTC	CATAGGRAYYNEQFF